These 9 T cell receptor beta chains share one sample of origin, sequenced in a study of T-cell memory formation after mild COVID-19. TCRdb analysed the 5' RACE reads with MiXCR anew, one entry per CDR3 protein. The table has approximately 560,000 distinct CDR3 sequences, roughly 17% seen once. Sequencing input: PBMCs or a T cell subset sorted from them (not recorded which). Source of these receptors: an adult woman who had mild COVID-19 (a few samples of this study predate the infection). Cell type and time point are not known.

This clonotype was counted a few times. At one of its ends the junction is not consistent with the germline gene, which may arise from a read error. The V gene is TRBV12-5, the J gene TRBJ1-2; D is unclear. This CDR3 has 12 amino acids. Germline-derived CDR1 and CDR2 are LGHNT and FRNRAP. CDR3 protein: CASGSSSFTPQF. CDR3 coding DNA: TGTGCTAGTGGTTCGTCGAGTTTCACCCCCCAATTC.

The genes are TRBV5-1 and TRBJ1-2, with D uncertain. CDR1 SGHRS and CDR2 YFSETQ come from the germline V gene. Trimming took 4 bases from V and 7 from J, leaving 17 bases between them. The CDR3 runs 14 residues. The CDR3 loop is CASSPGPGRPGYTF. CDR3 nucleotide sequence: TGCGCCAGCAGCCCCGGGCCCGGGAGGCCTGGCTACACCTTC.

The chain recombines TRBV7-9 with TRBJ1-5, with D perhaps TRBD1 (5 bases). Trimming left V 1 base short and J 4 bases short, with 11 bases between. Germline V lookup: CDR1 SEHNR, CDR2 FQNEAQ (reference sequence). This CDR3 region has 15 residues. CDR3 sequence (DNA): TGTGCCAGCAGCTTAGACAGGTCCCAGAATCAGCCCCAGCATTTT. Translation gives CASSLDRSQNQPQHF.

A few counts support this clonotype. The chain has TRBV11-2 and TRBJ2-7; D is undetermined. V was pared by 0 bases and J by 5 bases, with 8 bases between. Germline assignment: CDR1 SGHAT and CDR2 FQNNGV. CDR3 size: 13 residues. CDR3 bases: TGTGCCAGCAGCTTAGAAATCCGCCACGAGCAGTACTTC. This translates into CASSLEIRHEQYF. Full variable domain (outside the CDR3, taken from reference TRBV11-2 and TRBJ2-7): EAGVAQSPRYKIIEKRQSVAFWCNPISGHATLYWYQQILGQGPKLLIQFQNNGVVDDSQLPKDRFSAERLKGVDSTLKIQPAKLEDSAVYLCASSLEIRHEQYFGPGTRLTVT.

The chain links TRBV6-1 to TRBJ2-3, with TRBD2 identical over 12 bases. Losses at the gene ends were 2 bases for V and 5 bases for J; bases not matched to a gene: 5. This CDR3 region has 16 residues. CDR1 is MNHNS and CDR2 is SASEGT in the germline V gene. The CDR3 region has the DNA TGTGCCAGCAGTGAATCTAGCGGGAGGGCGATAGATACGCAGTATTTT. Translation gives CASSESSGRAIDTQYF.

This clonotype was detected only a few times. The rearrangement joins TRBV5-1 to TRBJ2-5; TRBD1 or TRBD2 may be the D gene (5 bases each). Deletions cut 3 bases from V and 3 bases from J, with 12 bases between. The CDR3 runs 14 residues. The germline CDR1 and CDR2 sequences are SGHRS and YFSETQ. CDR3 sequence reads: CASSSTGAEETQYF. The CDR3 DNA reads TGCGCCAGCAGCTCTACCGGGGCCGAAGAGACCCAGTACTTC.

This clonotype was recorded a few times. CDR3 DNA sequence: TGTGCCAGCAGCATGGGGGGACAGGGCATCTACGAGCAGTACTTC. Residues: CASSMGGQGIYEQYF. The chain joins TRBV5-4 to TRBJ2-7, with 9 bases identical to TRBD1. The germline V gene has CDR1 SGHNT and CDR2 YYREEE (reference sequence). The J segment lost 3 bases and the V segment lost 4 bases, leaving 8 bases of the junction unmatched. This CDR3 contains 15 residues. Full variable domain (remainder filled in from reference TRBV5-4 and TRBJ2-7): ETGVTQSPTHLIKTRGQQVTLRCSSQSGHNTVSWYQQALGQGPQFIFQYYREEENGRGNFPPRFSGLQFPNYSSELNVNALELDDSALYLCASSMGGQGIYEQYFGPGTRLTVT.

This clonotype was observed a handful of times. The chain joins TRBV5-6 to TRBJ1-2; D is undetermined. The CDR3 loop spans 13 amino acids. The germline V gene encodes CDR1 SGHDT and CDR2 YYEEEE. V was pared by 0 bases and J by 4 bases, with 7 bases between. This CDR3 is CASSLEGRYGYTF. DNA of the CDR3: TGTGCCAGCAGCTTGGAGGGCCGCTATGGCTACACCTTC.

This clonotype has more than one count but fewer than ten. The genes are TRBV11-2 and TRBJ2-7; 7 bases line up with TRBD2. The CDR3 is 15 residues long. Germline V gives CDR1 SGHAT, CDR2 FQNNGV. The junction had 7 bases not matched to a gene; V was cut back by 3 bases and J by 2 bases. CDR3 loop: CASSFRTSLTYEQYF. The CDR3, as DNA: TGTGCCAGCAGCTTCAGGACTAGTCTTACCTACGAGCAGTACTTC.